These 10 T cell receptor beta chains were all obtained from the same sample, sequenced in a study of early T cells in non-severe SARS-CoV-2 infection (dated by TCRdb to about 2021). Libraries were built with 5' RACE. The sequencer was a NextSeq 500. The public reads were reanalyzed by TCRdb: fastp trimming at Q25, MiXCR alignment, in-frame beta chains only. Each entry is one CDR3 protein sequence, shown with its most common DNA and genes. This sample gives about 30,000 distinct CDR3 sequences in total; roughly 3.9% of them show up just once. The leading ten clones occupy around 8.5% of the sample. Sequencing was done on a sample of whole blood. The receptor set was obtained from an adult who was a healthcare worker with PCR-confirmed SARS-CoV-2 infection or an uninfected control (not recorded which).

This clonotype was recorded at least ten times. V and J are TRBV11-1 and TRBJ1-6; D is undetermined. The ends were cut back, 2 bases at V and 7 bases at J, with 12 bases in the middle. Germline assignment: CDR1 SGHAT and CDR2 FQDESV (reference sequence). The CDR3 sequence is 15 residues long. In DNA form, the CDR3 reads TGTGCCAGCAGCTTAATCCGCCAACTGAATTCACCCCTCCACTTT. It translates to CASSLIRQLNSPLHF.

This clonotype was recorded at least ten times. V is TRBV3-1 and J is TRBJ1-1; unclear D gene. V shed 0 bases and J shed 0 bases, with 14 bases lying between them. The CDR3 spans 17 residues. CDR1 is LGHDT, CDR2 YNNKEL, per germline (reference sequence). DNA of the CDR3: TGTGCCAGCAGCCAAGACTTTTCAGGCTCCATGAACACTGAAGCTTTCTTT. Translated: CASSQDFSGSMNTEAFF.

This clonotype was observed many times. This sequence joins TRBV3-1 and TRBJ1-2; D gene ambiguous. V was shortened by 3 bases and J by 5 bases, with 13 bases between the two germline ends. Per germline, CDR1 LGHDT and CDR2 YNNKEL (reference sequence). There are 14 residues in the CDR3. CDR3 region: CASSQPGQLYGYTF. In DNA form, the CDR3 reads TGTGCCAGCAGCCAGCCCGGGCAGTTGTATGGCTACACCTTC.

About this clonotype: This sequence may be a read error, since a much larger clone differs from it by one base. This chain connects TRBV12-3 or TRBV12-4 to TRBJ1-2; TRBD1 agrees at 11 bases. V dropped 4 bases and J dropped 6; count of bases not matched to a gene: 4. CDR3 length: 14 amino acids. The CDR3 DNA reads TGTGCCAGCAGTTGGGGACAGGGGGTAGATGGCTACACCTTC. It yields the protein CASSWGQGVDGYTF.

This clonotype was recorded only once. The rearrangement links TRBV7-3 to TRBJ1-1; 8 nucleotides match TRBD1. The J segment lost 2 bases and the V segment lost 8 bases, leaving 7 bases of the junction unmatched. The CDR3 extends over 14 amino acids. CDR1 and CDR2 from the germline V gene are SGHTA and FQGTGA. In nucleotides, the CDR3 is TGTGCCAGCGGACCAGGGGGCCCTAACACTGAAGCTTTCTTT. The encoded protein is CASGPGGPNTEAFF.

This clonotype was seen at least ten times. The CDR3 is CASIPQDRTYEQYF. In nucleotides, the CDR3 is TGTGCCAGCATCCCTCAGGACAGGACCTACGAGCAGTACTTC. The J gene is TRBJ2-7, the V gene TRBV6-6; 7 nucleotides match TRBD1. The CDR3 is 14 amino acids. Germline CDR1 reads MNHNY; CDR2 reads SVGAGI (reference sequence). Trimming removed 7 bases from V and 2 bases from J; junction bases left unmatched: 8.

The sample holds many counts of this clonotype. CDR3 sequence: CASSPGADDGQPQHF. The CDR3, as DNA: TGTGCCAGCTCACCGGGGGCCGACGACGGCCAGCCCCAGCATTTT. The chain joins TRBV18 to TRBJ1-5; maybe TRBD1 (6 bases). V lost 3 bases and J 7 bases, leaving 16 bases between the germline ends. CDR3 length: 15 residues. Germline lookup yields CDR1 KGHSH and CDR2 LQKENI.

The table lists this clonotype with a few counts. The genes are TRBV29-1 and TRBJ2-6; D may correspond to TRBD1 or TRBD2 (6 bases each). The CDR3 loop spans 14 amino acids. V was pared by 6 bases and J by 2 bases, with 11 bases between. Germline V CDR1 and CDR2: SQVTM, ANQGSEA. In DNA form, the CDR3 reads TGCAGCGTGCCGGAGGGGGCTGGGGCCAACGTCCTGACTTTC. As protein: CSVPEGAGANVLTF. The whole variable domain, filled in from reference TRBV29-1 and TRBJ2-6, reads SAVISQKPSRDICQRGTSLTIQCQVDSQVTMMFWYRQQPGQSLTLIATANQGSEATYESGFVIDKFPISRPNLTFSTLTVSNMSPEDSSIYLCSVPEGAGANVLTFGAGSRLTVL.

This clonotype showed up just a few times. The chain uses TRBV6-2 or TRBV6-3 and TRBJ1-6, with D possibly being TRBD1 (5 bases). V was clipped by 6 bases and J by 7 bases, with 13 bases between them. Germline lookup yields CDR1 MNHEY and CDR2 SVGEGT. CDR3 length equals 14 residues. The CDR3 nucleotides read TGTGCCAGCAGGCGGGGACTCGAGAATTCACCCCTCCACTTT. This encodes CASRRGLENSPLHF.

This clonotype was found many times. The chain couples TRBV24-1 to TRBJ2-1; 7 positions match TRBD2. The CDR3 has 13 residues. Unmatched junction bases numbered 7, after V lost 5 bases and J lost 10 bases. Germline V gene data show CDR1 as KGHDR and CDR2 as SFDVKD. The DNA of the CDR3 is TGTGCCACCAGTGTAGGCGGGAGTAGAGAGCAGTTCTTC. Protein product: CATSVGGSREQFF.